This record covers a single T cell receptor (beta chain). Its antigen remains undetermined. Base qualities are not recorded, but no much larger clone differs from it by a single base. This sample was included in a study of cytomegalovirus exposure and HLA in healthy donors (TCRdb year 2017). Notes on the research overall: An earlier analysis of some 620 of the donors reported 276 Gb of sequence data and 117 million unique TCR beta sequences obtained from about 179 million T cells. A later genetic analysis took genome-wide SNP genotypes for about 55% of the 666 donors and used that subset as a discovery cohort. A later analysis re-analyzed previously published TCR beta repertoires from 650 to 800 donors and added high-resolution HLA genotyping to study TCR occurrence patterns. A separate validation cohort of roughly 130 different subjects was used in addition to the roughly 670-subject first cohort. The later analysis used no new phenotypic data to find candidate immune exposures, relying instead on TCR beta sequences and their occurrence across donors. An earlier analysis of around 580 of the donors used high-throughput TCR beta sequencing to judge whether each TCR beta V gene segment behaved as functional or pseudogenic. The number of donors typed differed by locus, with roughly 629-640 for A, B, C, DRB1 and DQB1, around 500 for DQA1, about 610 for DPA1, and around 460 for DPB1. All discovery cohort repertoires had been generated on a single sequencing platform. The study profiled the T cell repertoires of about 720 subjects by immunosequencing and related them to cytomegalovirus serostatus. Approximately 310 gigabases of sequencing data and 70 million to 100 million unique TCR sequences were included in an early release covering 550 to 650 HLA-typed donors. Donor age, sex, ethnicity and CMV serostatus were compiled alongside the repertoire data. The genetic ancestry cluster associated with self-reported Caucasian donors included around four fifths of the roughly 380 genotyped donors. HLA typing covered class I and class II loci at four-digit resolution. To predict cytomegalovirus infection status, the study brought together high-throughput TCR immunosequencing, statistical association of individual TCRs with disease status, and machine learning. Roughly five DR-DQ haplotypes were handled as single units for association and clustering, since linkage in the cohort was strong. The study aimed to test whether signatures of past pathogen exposure could be identified by cataloging public T cell receptors. On average, about 200,000 unique TCR beta nucleotide sequences were sequenced per donor among 398 genotyped donors of the cohort, with 15% to 20% of those sequences being non-productive.

Broad study findings and their caveats: In a later analysis, HLA-associated TCR beta chains were found to be more clonally expanded and to have lower generation probabilities than equally common non-associated chains. In the study, some 180 TCR beta chains were listed as associated with cytomegalovirus. A further reported finding was that TCR beta sequences accurately predicted the HLA-A and HLA-B alleles for most subjects in the first cohort. Compared with the roughly 700-donor mean, donors in an Asian-associated ancestry cluster had fewer N-insertions in productive TCRs, according to a later genetic analysis. Several of the top co-occurrence clusters appeared to be linked to parvovirus B19, influenza, CMV and Epstein-Barr virus, according to a later analysis. A cluster of highly shared sequence variants was judged likely to represent a technical artifact of the sequencing pipeline. The classifier was reported to diagnose cytomegalovirus status with high specificity and sensitivity in both the original cohort and the validation cohort. Presence/absence analyses assumed roughly uniform sequencing depth across donors, an assumption that may not hold. Because counts were too low, approximately 18 rarely observed V segments, including chromosome 9 orphons, were excluded from the earlier analysis of several hundred of the donors. For the cohort, immune exposure information was limited to CMV serostatus. According to a later analysis, most CMV-associated TCR beta chains appeared to be HLA-restricted, and the HLA associations seemed to be driven largely by CMV exposure. Some IMGT-functional V segments, including TRBV6-2 and TRBV6-3, could not be distinguished by the 87-base-pair reads and were therefore excluded. The authors suggested that the approach could potentially be extended to other disease states and immunological phenotypes. Correlated functional status among segregating V segments might reflect linkage disequilibrium, but an unknown experimental factor could not be ruled out. Because some donors lacked HLA typing at each locus, the association tests relied only on the typed subset. When HLA alleles, especially DR and DQ, strongly co-occurred, attributing TCR associations to individual alleles was difficult. A later genetic analysis associated a missense DCLRE1C variant with V-gene and J-gene trimming of TCR beta chains, and an independent cohort replicated the association. A few of the identified cytomegalovirus-associated TCR beta chains were confirmed in vitro to be specific for cytomegalovirus antigens. Only TCR beta chains were sequenced in this cohort, and the absence of alpha or paired-chain data limited detectable features. Most TCR sequences were observed very rarely across donors, whereas some public TCRs were present in many individuals. In a later analysis, TCR association rates were found to vary across HLA loci, with the most associated TCRs seen for DRB1 alleles and the fewest for HLA-C alleles. In a later analysis, 16,951 TCR beta sequences were associated with specific HLA alleles at a false discovery rate of 0.05. In an earlier analysis of about 540 of the donors, most TCR beta V segments were observed in productive rearrangements about 87% or about 30% of the time, broadly matching IMGT annotations.

Via the germline V gene (reference sequence), CDR1 is SGHKS and CDR2 YYEKEE. Its CDR3 holds 18 amino acids, cysteine through phenylalanine. Here the CDR3 DNA is all that survives: 54 bases in frame from base 1. The germline V end is reduced by 5 bases and the J end by 2 bases; junction bases left unmatched: 7. Receptors were amplified or captured by the immunoSEQ multiplex PCR assay. For the multiplex PCR, a mixture combining 60 forward primers for TCR Vbeta segments and 13 reverse primers for TCR Jbeta segments was used. The CDR3 region of rearranged TCR beta genes was amplified from genomic DNA by a multiplex PCR assay. The amplified TCR beta libraries were sequenced on the Illumina HiSeq System as 87-base-pair reads. The authors' pipeline ran thus. Across the 500 to 850 repertoires, a later analysis counted approximately 75 million unique TCR beta chains, around 10 million of which were shared by at least two donors. To remove PCR and sequencing errors, raw reads were error-corrected and collapsed into unique sequences using a nearest-neighbor algorithm that merged closely related sequences. V, D and J gene segments were assigned by aligning CDR3 sequences to IMGT reference sequences. For a sequence to be retained, a match of at least six nucleotides to both a V gene segment and a J gene segment was required. Rearrangements were classified as productive when the CDR3 lacked stop codons and remained in frame with V and J, and all other rearrangements were classified as non-productive. Following IMGT convention, CDR3 was defined as the stretch from the second conserved V-encoded cysteine to the conserved J-encoded phenylalanine. The earlier analysis of about 530 of the donors excluded any sequence lacking an unambiguous match to a single V gene segment. An earlier analysis of over 450 of the donors classified V segments as functional when productive rearrangements were above 56.7% and as segregating when the standard deviation between donors was above 5%. A statistical classification framework was built for diagnosing cytomegalovirus status from the catalog of TCR beta chain sequences. A later analysis assigned V and J genes by comparing TCR nucleotide sequences with IMGT/GENE-DB human TR gene sequences. The TCRdist pipeline was used in a later analysis to assign CDR3 sequences and most-parsimonious VDJ recombination scenarios. In a later analysis, every TCR beta chain was defined by the combination of its CDR3 amino acid sequence and its V-gene family, and reads without a unique V-gene family were dropped. In a later analysis, 550 to 650 highly shared, low-generation-probability nucleotide sequences were removed to address suspected cross-contamination and a sequencing artifact. For each public chain, a later analysis derived a clonal expansion index from normalized ranks of inferred template counts within each repertoire. In a later analysis, generation probabilities were computed using a VDJ recombination model fitted to out-of-frame rearrangements, and the results were checked against IGoR. In a later analysis, hypergeometric tests were used to score TCR-TCR, TCR-HLA and TCR-CMV co-occurrence, with a repertoire-size bias correction applied to TCR pairs. To estimate false discovery rates, a later analysis permuted the HLA or CMV assignments 20 times. A later analysis grouped co-occurring TCRs with DBSCAN, adding TCRdist sequence similarity when clustering within HLA-allele-positive subsets. Repertoires with fewer than 30,000 or more than 120,000 public chains, plus five repertoires with anomalous nucleotide sharing, were excluded from co-occurrence clustering. TCRdb took this table from immuneACCESS and kept in-frame rearrangements with V and J called. Such tables lack part of the clones; where checked against another copy, unresolved V genes explain under half of the gap, and the rest is unexplained. V, J and clone size derive from that table, while D and trimming were established from the DNA sequence. Within this sample are 150,000 to 200,000 clones, with just over 75% of them counted one time only. The ten largest account for 1.5% to 2% of the sample.

The cohort comprised some 700 healthy bone marrow donors. All cohort members were sampled while nominally healthy, although unrecorded immune exposures were likely present. The donor was CMV seronegative and was included in the group of a few hundred seronegative cohort members. A peripheral blood sample was provided by each donor, and peripheral blood mononuclear cells were used for TCR beta sequencing. The Qiagen DNeasy Blood Extraction Kit was used to extract genomic DNA from the blood cell samples. Sequences were obtained from PBMCs. The sequence came from a man aged 25 to 40 in good health and CMV-seronegative. The chain uses TRBV5-5 and TRBJ2-4, with TRBD2 identical over 16 junction bases. The sequence in DNA is TGTGCCAGCAGTCCGGGACTAGCGGGAGGGCGTTCCAAAAACATTCAGTACTTC. This yields the protein CASSPGLAGGRSKNIQYF.